This T cell receptor (beta chain) came from a study of shared clonotypes between healthy human individuals. Germline CDR1 is SGHRS and CDR2 is YFSETQ. V shed 0 bases and J shed 6 bases, with 14 bases lying between them. The CDR3 is 15 amino acids. Data came from immunoSEQ multiplex PCR; TCRdb stores just in-frame clones and leaves some out. The sample lists hundreds of thousands of clones; about 80% were seen once. This chain connects TRBV5-1 to TRBJ2-3; tentative D call: TRBD1 (6 bases). Sequences were obtained from PBMCs. This clonotype was sampled from a woman between 40 and 50 years old in good health. Some clones in this sample may be carry-over from other donors' samples. CDR3 nucleotide sequence: TGCGCCAGCAGCTTGGATGGGCTGGGGGCCGATACGCAGTATTTT. Translating it yields CASSLDGLGADTQYF.